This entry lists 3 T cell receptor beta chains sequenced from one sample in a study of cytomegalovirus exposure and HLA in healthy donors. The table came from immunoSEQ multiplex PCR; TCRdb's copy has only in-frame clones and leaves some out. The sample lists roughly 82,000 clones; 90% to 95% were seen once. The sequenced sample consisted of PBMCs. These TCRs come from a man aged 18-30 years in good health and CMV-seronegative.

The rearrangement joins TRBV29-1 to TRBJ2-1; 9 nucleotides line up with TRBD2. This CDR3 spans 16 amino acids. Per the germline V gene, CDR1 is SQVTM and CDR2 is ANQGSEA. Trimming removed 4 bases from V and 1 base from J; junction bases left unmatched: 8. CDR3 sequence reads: CSVGWGAGGSYNEQFF. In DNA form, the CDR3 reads TGCAGCGTTGGGTGGGGAGCGGGGGGATCCTACAATGAGCAGTTCTTC.

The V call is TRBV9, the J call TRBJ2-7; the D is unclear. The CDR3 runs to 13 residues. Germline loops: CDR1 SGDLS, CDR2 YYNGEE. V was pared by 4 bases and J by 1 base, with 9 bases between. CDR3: CASSPSRSYEQYF. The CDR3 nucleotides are TGTGCCAGCAGCCCGAGCAGGTCCTACGAGCAGTACTTC.

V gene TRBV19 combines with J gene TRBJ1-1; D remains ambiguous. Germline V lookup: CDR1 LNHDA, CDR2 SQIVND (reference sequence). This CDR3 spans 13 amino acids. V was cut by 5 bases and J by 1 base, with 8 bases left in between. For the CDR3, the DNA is TGTGCCAGTAGTCCACAGAAGAACACTGAAGCTTTCTTT. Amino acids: CASSPQKNTEAFF. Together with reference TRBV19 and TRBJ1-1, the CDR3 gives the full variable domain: DGGITQSPKYLFRKEGQNVTLSCEQNLNHDAMYWYRQDPGQGLRLIYYSQIVNDFQKGDIAEGYSVSREKKESFPLTVTSAQKNPTAFYLCASSPQKNTEAFFGQGTRLTVV.